This record covers a single T cell receptor beta chain. Its specificity is unknown. There are 13 residues in the CDR3. Germline V gene lookup returns CDR1 SSHAT and CDR2 FNYEAQ (reference sequence). Trimming cost V 5 bases and J 5 bases; bases outside gene matches: 5. Measured with immunoSEQ multiplex PCR; TCRdb has only the in-frame clones, and not every one. The table includes around 65,000 clones, about 91% detected once. The data were obtained in a study of PD-1 blockade in classical Hodgkin lymphoma. Across the whole study: Nivolumab was given intravenously to patients at 3 mg/kg every 2 weeks.

Every patient experienced relapse after autologous stem cell transplantation, and brentuximab vedotin exposure varied. Points from the study as a whole: Lower baseline TCR diversity was reported for newly diagnosed patients than for healthy donors. Complete responders had baseline diversity similar to newly diagnosed patients. What caused the repertoire differences, perhaps disease activity or prior therapy, remains undefined.

This chain uses TRBV7-7 with TRBJ2-5; 7 bases map to TRBD2. The material was peripheral blood mononuclear cells (PBMCs), obtained at baseline. This sequence was found in a human donor with classical Hodgkin lymphoma. The CDR3 loop is CASSPGLGETQYF. For the CDR3, the DNA is TGTGCCAGCAGCCCCGGACTAGGGGAGACCCAGTACTTC.